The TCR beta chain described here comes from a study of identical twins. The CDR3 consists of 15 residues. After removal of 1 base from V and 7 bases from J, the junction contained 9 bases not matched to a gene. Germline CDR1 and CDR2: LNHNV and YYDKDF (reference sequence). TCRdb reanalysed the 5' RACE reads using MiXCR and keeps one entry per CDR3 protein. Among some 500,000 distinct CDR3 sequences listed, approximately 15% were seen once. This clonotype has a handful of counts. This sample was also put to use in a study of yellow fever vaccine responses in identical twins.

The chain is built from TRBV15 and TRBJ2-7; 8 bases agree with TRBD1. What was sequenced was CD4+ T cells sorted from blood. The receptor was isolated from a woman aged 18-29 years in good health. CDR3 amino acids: CATSRGGQGPGEQYF. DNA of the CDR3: TGTGCCACCAGCAGAGGCGGACAGGGTCCAGGGGAGCAGTACTTC. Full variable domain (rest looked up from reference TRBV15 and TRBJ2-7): DAMVIQNPRYQVTQFGKPVTLSCSQTLNHNVMYWYQQKSSQAPKLLFHYYDKDFNNEADTPDNFQSRRPNTSFCFLDIRSPGLGDTAMYLCATSRGGQGPGEQYFGPGTRLTVT.